This T cell receptor beta chain was retrieved from a study of OX40 agonist ivuxolimab in advanced cancers. Clones were sequenced by immunoSEQ multiplex PCR, and TCRdb holds only the in-frame ones, with some missing. Among 60,000 or so clones listed, 92% were seen once. This CDR3 has 15 amino acids. The germline CDR1 and CDR2 sequences are SGDLS and YYNGEE. Trimming removed 1 base from V and 6 bases from J; junction bases left unmatched: 4. This TCR was sampled from an adult with an advanced solid tumor such as melanoma, head and neck, liver or kidney cancer. The chain is built from TRBV9 and TRBJ1-4; 9 nucleotides line up with TRBD1. Sequencing was performed on CD4+ or CD8+ T cells sorted from blood, taken in a trial of the OX40 agonist ivuxolimab. The CDR3 here is CASSVFGTGYEKLFF. The CDR3 region has the DNA TGTGCCAGCAGCGTATTTGGGACAGGGTATGAAAAACTGTTTTTT.